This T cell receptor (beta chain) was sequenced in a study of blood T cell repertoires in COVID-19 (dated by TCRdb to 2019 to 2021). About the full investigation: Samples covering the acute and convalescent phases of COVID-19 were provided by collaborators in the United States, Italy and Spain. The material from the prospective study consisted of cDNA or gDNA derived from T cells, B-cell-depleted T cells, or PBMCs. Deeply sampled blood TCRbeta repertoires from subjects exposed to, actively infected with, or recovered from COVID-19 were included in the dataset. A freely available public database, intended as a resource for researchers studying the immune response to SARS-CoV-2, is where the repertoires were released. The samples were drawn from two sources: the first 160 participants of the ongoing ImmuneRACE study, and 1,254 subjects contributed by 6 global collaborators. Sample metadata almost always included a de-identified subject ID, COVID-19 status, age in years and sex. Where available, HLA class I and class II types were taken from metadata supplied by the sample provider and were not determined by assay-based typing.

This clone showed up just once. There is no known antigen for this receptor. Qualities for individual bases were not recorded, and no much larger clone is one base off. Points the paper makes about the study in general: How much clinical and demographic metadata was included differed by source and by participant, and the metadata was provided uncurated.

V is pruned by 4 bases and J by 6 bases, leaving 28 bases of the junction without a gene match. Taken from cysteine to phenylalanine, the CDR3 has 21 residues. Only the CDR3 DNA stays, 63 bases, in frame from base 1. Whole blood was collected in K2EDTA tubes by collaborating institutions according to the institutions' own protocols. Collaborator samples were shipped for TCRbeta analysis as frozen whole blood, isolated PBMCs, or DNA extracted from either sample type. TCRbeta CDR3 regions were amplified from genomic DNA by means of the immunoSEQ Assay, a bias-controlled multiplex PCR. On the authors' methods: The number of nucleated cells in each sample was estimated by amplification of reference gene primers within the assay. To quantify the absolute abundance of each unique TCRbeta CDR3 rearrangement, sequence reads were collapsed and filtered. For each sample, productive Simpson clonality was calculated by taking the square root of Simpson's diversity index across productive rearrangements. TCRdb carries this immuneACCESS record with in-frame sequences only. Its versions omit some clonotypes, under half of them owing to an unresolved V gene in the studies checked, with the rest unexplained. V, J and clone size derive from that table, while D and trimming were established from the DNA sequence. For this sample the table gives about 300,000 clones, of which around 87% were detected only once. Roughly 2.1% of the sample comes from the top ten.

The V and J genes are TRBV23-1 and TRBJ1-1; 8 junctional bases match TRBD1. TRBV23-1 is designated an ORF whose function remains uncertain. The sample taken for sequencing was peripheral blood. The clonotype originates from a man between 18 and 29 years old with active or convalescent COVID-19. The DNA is TGCGCCAGCAGTCTTAATAAGGTCAGGGGGCGAAAAGAACCCAAATTCGCTGAAGCTTTCTTT. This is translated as CASSLNKVRGRKEPKFAEAFF.